The clone carrying this T cell receptor beta chain was detected only a few times. Antigen specificity is unknown. In the PCR, 60 Vbeta and 13 Jbeta primers were used. TCRdb keeps only in-frame clones here, not all; method: immunoSEQ multiplex PCR. Found here are about 92,000 clones, about three quarters of them singletons; the top ten hold approximately 7.4%. The data were taken from a study of cytomegalovirus exposure and HLA in healthy donors. On the study more broadly: Around 80 million unique TCR sequences came from HLA-typed donors in an early release. General study findings and limits: V- and J-gene trimming of TCR beta was linked (in a later analysis) to a missense DCLRE1C variant. Common viral pathogens (according to a later analysis) appeared linked to several of the most significant clusters. Presence/absence analysis assumed near-uniform sequencing depth across donors.

The sequenced sample consisted of PBMCs. This receptor was obtained from a man aged 45-65 years in good health and CMV-seropositive.

CDR3 sequence reads: CASSLDMSGTEAFF. The DNA of the CDR3 is TGTGCCAGCAGTTTAGATATGTCGGGCACTGAAGCTTTCTTT. The chain joins TRBV27 to TRBJ1-1; D is ambiguous. Trimming cost V 2 bases and J 4 bases, with 11 bases left between them. Per germline, CDR1 MNHEY and CDR2 SMNVEV (reference sequence). The CDR3 extends over 14 amino acids.